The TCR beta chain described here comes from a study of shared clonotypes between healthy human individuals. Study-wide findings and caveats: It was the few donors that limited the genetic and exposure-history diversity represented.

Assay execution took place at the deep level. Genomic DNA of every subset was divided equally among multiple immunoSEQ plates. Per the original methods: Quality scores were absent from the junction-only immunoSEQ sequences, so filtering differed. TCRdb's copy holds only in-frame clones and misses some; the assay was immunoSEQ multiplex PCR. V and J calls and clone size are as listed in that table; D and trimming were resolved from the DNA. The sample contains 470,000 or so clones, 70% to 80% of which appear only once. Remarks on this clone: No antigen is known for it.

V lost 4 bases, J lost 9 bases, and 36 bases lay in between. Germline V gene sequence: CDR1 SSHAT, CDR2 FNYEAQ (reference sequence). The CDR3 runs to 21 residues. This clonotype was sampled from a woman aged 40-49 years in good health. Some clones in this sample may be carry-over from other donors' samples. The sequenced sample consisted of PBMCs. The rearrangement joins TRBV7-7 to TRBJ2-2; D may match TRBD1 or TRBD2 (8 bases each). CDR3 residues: CASSYGQGEGSGKAWGRELFF. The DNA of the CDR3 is TGTGCCAGCAGCTATGGACAGGGTGAGGGTAGCGGGAAGGCCTGGGGCCGGGAGCTGTTTTTT.